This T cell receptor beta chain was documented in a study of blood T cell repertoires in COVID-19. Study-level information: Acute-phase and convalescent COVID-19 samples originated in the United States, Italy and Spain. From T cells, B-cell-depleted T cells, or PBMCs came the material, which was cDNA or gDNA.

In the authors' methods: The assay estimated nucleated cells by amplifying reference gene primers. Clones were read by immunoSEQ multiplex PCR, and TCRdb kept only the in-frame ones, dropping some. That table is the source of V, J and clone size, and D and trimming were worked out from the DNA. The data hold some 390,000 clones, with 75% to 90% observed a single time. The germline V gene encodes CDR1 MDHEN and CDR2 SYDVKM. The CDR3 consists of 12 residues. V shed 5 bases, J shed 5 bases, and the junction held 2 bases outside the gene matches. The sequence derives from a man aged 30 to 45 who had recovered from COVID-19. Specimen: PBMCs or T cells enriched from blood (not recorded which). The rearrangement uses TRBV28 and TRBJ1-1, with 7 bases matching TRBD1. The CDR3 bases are TGTGCCAGCAGTATGACAGGGACTGAAGCTTTCTTT. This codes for CASSMTGTEAFF. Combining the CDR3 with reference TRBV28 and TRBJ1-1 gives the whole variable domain DVKVTQSSRYLVKRTGEKVFLECVQDMDHENMFWYRQDPGLGLRLIYFSYDVKMKEKGDIPEGYSVSREKKERFSLILESASTNQTSMYLCASSMTGTEAFFGQGTRLTVV.